The 23 T cell receptor beta chains in this list originate from one sample, sequenced in a study of blood T cell repertoires in COVID-19. The protocol was immunoSEQ multiplex PCR, while the TCRdb copy is restricted to in-frame clones and leaves out a portion. Seen here are 350,000 to 550,000 clones, roughly nine tenths observed once, and the top ten hold around 1.1%. The sequenced sample consisted of PBMCs or T cells enriched from blood (not recorded which). Source of these receptors: a man aged 30 to 45 who had recovered from COVID-19.

V gene TRBV5-4 combines with J gene TRBJ2-7, with D maybe TRBD2 (6 bases). Trimming removed 4 bases at V and 7 bases at J, with 18 bases between. CDR3 length equals 14 residues. From germline, CDR1 is SGHNT and CDR2 YYREEE (reference sequence). The CDR3 DNA sequence: TGTGCCAGCAGCAGGCGGGACTCCCAAGGGGAGCAGTACTTC. Its protein is CASSRRDSQGEQYF.

This clone was recorded only once. The chain combines TRBV28 with TRBJ1-3; 8 bases map to TRBD1. CDR1 is MDHEN and CDR2 is SYDVKM in the germline V gene. This CDR3 has 15 residues. The ends lost 6 bases at V and 4 bases at J; junction bases unmatched: 8. The CDR3 DNA reads TGTGCCAGCAGCTCGCAGGGGGCGCTCGGAAACACCATATATTTT. Its protein product is CASSSQGALGNTIYF.

Comments on this clone: The sample has other DNA sequences that encode this CDR3 too. The V call is TRBV29-1, the J call TRBJ1-5; 9 bases agree with TRBD1. This CDR3 contains 13 residues. Losses at the gene ends were 6 bases for V and 0 bases for J; bases not matched to a gene: 0. In germline, CDR1 is SQVTM, CDR2 ANQGSEA. CDR3 loop: CSVGQGSNQPQHF. The CDR3 nucleotides are TGCAGCGTGGGACAGGGTAGCAATCAGCCCCAGCATTTT.

The genes are TRBV3-1 (or the pseudogene TRBV3-2) and TRBJ2-5; TRBD2 is a possible D gene (6 bases). Germline lookup yields CDR1 LGHDT and CDR2 YNNKEL (reference sequence). V was clipped by 0 bases and J by 5 bases, with 13 bases between them. The CDR3 totals 15 residues. The CDR3 sequence: CASSQDDGSGETQYF. The CDR3 DNA reads TGTGCCAGCAGCCAAGATGACGGGAGTGGGGAGACCCAGTACTTC.

This rearrangement joins TRBV16 to TRBJ2-7; no definite D call. CDR3 length equals 15 residues. CDR1 and CDR2 (germline): KGHSY, FQNENV. V dropped 8 bases and J dropped 1 base, with 18 bases sitting between them. CDR3 sequence: CASGPFASSSYEQYF. CDR3 coding DNA: TGTGCCAGCGGCCCCTTTGCGTCTAGTTCCTACGAGCAGTACTTC.

This rearrangement joins TRBV5-1 to TRBJ2-7; 8 bases match TRBD1. The CDR3 totals 15 residues. CDR1 and CDR2 from the germline V gene are SGHRS and YFSETQ. Trimming at V came to 5 bases and at J to 7 bases, leaving 14 bases not matched to a gene. The CDR3 DNA sequence: TGCGCCAGCAGTATGCTTAGGACAGGGAAGGGGGAGCAGTACTTC. Translation gives CASSMLRTGKGEQYF.

The chain couples TRBV27 to TRBJ1-1, with D uncertain. Germline CDR1 is MNHEY and CDR2 is SMNVEV (reference sequence). V gave up 6 bases and J gave up 6 bases, with 8 bases separating them. This CDR3 is built from 11 residues. The CDR3 DNA is TGTGCCAGCAGGGGGAGGGCTGAAGCTTTCTTT. Its translation: CASRGRAEAFF.

This rearrangement joins TRBV5-1 to TRBJ2-3; the match to TRBD2 covers 9 bases. The V and J ends lost 0 bases and 1 base, in that order; junction bases with no gene match: 0. This CDR3 has 15 amino acids. Germline-derived CDR1 and CDR2 are SGHRS and YFSETQ. Here the CDR3 reads CASSLGGRGTDTQYF. CDR3 DNA sequence: TGCGCCAGCAGCTTGGGCGGGAGGGGCACAGATACGCAGTATTTT.

The chain carries TRBV5-4 and TRBJ2-1, with TRBD2 identical over 8 bases. From germline, CDR1 is SGHNT and CDR2 YYREEE (reference sequence). J gave up 10 bases and V 0 bases, and 12 bases lay outside the gene matches. The CDR3 length is 16 residues. The CDR3 nucleotides are TGTGCCAGCAGCTTGGGAGGGGCGGGAGGTTCTTGGGAGCAGTTCTTC. Protein sequence: CASSLGGAGGSWEQFF.

In DNA form, the CDR3 reads TGTGCCAGTTCAAGGCAGGGGGCCTACAATGAGCAGTTCTTC. Protein product: CASSRQGAYNEQFF. This sequence joins TRBV5-4 and TRBJ2-1; 7 bases are a match to TRBD1. With V trimmed by 8 bases and J by 2 bases, 7 bases remained unmatched. Germline-derived CDR1 and CDR2 are SGHNT and YYREEE (reference sequence). The CDR3 spans 14 residues.

This clone was observed once. The CDR3, as DNA: TGTGCCAGCAGTTTAGGGACAGCTATTTATAATTCACCCCTCCACTTT. It encodes CASSLGTAIYNSPLHF. V gene TRBV28 combines with J gene TRBJ1-6; 7 nucleotides line up with TRBD1. The CDR3 has 16 residues. In germline, CDR1 is MDHEN, CDR2 SYDVKM. J lost 4 bases, V lost 2 bases, and 5 bases had no gene match.

The rearrangement joins TRBV12-3 or TRBV12-4 to TRBJ2-5; no clear D. V dropped 6 bases and J dropped 4 bases, with 12 bases sitting between them. The CDR3 totals 13 residues. The CDR3 is CASSAQVRETQYF. The CDR3 DNA is TGTGCCAGCAGCGCGCAGGTCCGAGAGACCCAGTACTTC.

This rearrangement joins TRBV30 to TRBJ2-2; TRBD1 aligns across 9 bases. With V trimmed by 4 bases and J by 5 bases, 5 bases remained unmatched. Looked up from germline, CDR1 is GTSNPN and CDR2 is SVGIG (reference sequence). CDR3 length: 14 residues. In nucleotides, the CDR3 is TGTGCCTGGATCGGGACAGGGTCAACCGGGGAGCTGTTTTTT. Its protein is CAWIGTGSTGELFF. The entire variable domain, with the rest obtained from reference TRBV30 and TRBJ2-2, is as follows: SQTIHQWPATLVQPVGSPLSLECTVEGTSNPNLYWYRQAAGRGLQLLFYSVGIGQISSEVPQNLSASRPQDRQFILSSKKLLLSDSGFYLCAWIGTGSTGELFFGEGSRLTVL.

This chain joins TRBV6-4 and TRBJ1-5; D is unclear. Per germline, CDR1 MRHNA and CDR2 SNTAGT. The CDR3 covers 12 residues. CDR3 loop: CAGGFRQQPQHF. The DNA for the CDR3 is TGTGCGGGAGGGTTCAGGCAGCAGCCCCAGCATTTT.

V and J are TRBV25-1 and TRBJ2-7; D remains ambiguous. Germline assignment: CDR1 MGHDK and CDR2 SYGVNS. There are 12 residues in the CDR3. Trimming took 1 base from V and 6 from J, leaving 7 bases between them. The CDR3 bases are TGTGCCAGCAGTGAATTCGGTTCCGAGCAGTACTTC. Translated, it gives CASSEFGSEQYF.

V usage is TRBV28 and J usage is TRBJ2-7; 12 bases are a match to TRBD1. V lost 3 bases and J lost 5; bases outside the gene matches: 17. The CDR3 length is 19 residues. Germline-derived CDR1 and CDR2 are MDHEN and SYDVKM. CDR3 sequence reads: CASSLRRDRGRLTRHEQYF. The CDR3 DNA sequence: TGTGCCAGCAGTTTGCGCCGGGACAGGGGGCGATTGACTAGGCACGAGCAGTACTTC. Variable domain in full (rest from reference TRBV28 and TRBJ2-7): DVKVTQSSRYLVKRTGEKVFLECVQDMDHENMFWYRQDPGLGLRLIYFSYDVKMKEKGDIPEGYSVSREKKERFSLILESASTNQTSMYLCASSLRRDRGRLTRHEQYFGPGTRLTVT.

This clone has a handful of counts. The genes are TRBV18 and TRBJ1-5; TRBD1 might be the D (5 bases). Per the germline V gene, CDR1 is KGHSH and CDR2 is LQKENI. The CDR3 extends over 15 amino acids. V lost 2 bases and J lost 1, with 9 bases in between. The CDR3 sequence: CASSPSQGSNQPQHF. The CDR3, as DNA: TGTGCCAGCTCACCAAGCCAGGGAAGCAATCAGCCCCAGCATTTT.

V gene TRBV28 combines with J gene TRBJ1-4, with a possible D match to TRBD1 (5 bases). V shed 4 bases and J shed 0 bases, with 9 bases lying between them. Germline V lookup: CDR1 MDHEN, CDR2 SYDVKM. CDR3 size: 15 residues. The CDR3: CASSSAGATNEKLFF. Written as DNA, the CDR3 is TGTGCCAGCAGTTCCGCGGGGGCAACTAATGAAAAACTGTTTTTT.

The V call is TRBV7-9, the J call TRBJ2-2; D gene ambiguous. The CDR3 length is 13 residues. Germline CDR1 reads SEHNR; CDR2 reads FQNEAQ (reference sequence). Trimming removed 3 bases at V and 5 bases at J, with 7 bases between. CDR3: CASSFARTGELFF. CDR3 coding DNA: TGTGCCAGCAGCTTTGCTCGGACCGGGGAGCTGTTTTTT. The full variable domain, in which reference TRBV7-9 and TRBJ2-2 provide the parts outside the CDR3, is DTGVSQNPRHKITKRGQNVTFRCDPISEHNRLYWYRQTLGQGPEFLTYFQNEAQLEKSRLLSDRFSAERPKGSFSTLEIQRTEQGDSAMYLCASSFARTGELFFGEGSRLTVL.

This chain connects TRBV4-1 to TRBJ2-6; 14 bases fit TRBD2. The germline V gene encodes CDR1 MGHRA and CDR2 YSYEKL. The J segment lost 0 bases and the V segment lost 1 base, leaving 5 bases of the junction unmatched. This CDR3 is 20 amino acids long. The CDR3 region has the DNA TGCGCCAGCAGCCAAGGACTAGCGGGAGGGGCCAGCTCTGGGGCCAACGTCCTGACTTTC. Residues: CASSQGLAGGASSGANVLTF.

The chain uses TRBV7-9 and TRBJ2-5; D is perhaps TRBD1 (7 bases). V was cut by 2 bases and J by 5 bases, with 18 bases left in between. This CDR3 contains 16 residues. CDR1 is SEHNR, CDR2 FQNEAQ, per germline (reference sequence). Here the CDR3 reads CASSLIGGGGDETQYF. The CDR3 DNA is TGTGCCAGCAGCTTAATTGGTGGAGGGGGCGATGAGACCCAGTACTTC.

The CDR3 sequence: CAISELSLGGGPRETQYF. The CDR3 nucleotides read TGTGCCATCAGTGAACTCTCGCTTGGGGGAGGGCCGAGGGAGACCCAGTACTTC. The chain uses TRBV10-3 and TRBJ2-5; 7 bases agree with TRBD2. This CDR3 spans 18 amino acids. V trimming: 3 bases; J trimming: 5 bases; junction bases outside the gene matches: 18. CDR1 and CDR2 (germline): ENHRY, SYGVKD.

The rearrangement uses TRBV11-2 and TRBJ1-6; no firm D call. Germline V gives CDR1 SGHAT, CDR2 FQNNGV. Trimming removed 4 bases from V and 6 bases from J, with 13 bases in between. The CDR3 totals 15 residues. In DNA form, the CDR3 reads TGTGCCAGCAGCTCGAGAATCGATAGTAATTCACCCCTCCACTTT. This gives the protein CASSSRIDSNSPLHF.